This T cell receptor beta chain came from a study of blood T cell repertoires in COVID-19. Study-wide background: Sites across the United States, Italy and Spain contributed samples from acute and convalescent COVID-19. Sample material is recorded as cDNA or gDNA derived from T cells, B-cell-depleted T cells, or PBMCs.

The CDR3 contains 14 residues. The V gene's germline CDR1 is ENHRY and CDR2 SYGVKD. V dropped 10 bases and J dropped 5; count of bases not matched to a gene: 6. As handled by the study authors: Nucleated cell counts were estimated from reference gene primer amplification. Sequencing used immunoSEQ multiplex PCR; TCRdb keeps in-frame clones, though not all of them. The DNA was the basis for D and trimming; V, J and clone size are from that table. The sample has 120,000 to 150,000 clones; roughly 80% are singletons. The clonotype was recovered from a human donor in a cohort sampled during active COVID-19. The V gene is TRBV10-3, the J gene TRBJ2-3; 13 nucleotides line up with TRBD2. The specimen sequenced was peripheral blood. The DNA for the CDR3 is TGTGCCACCCGGGGGACTAGCGGGATAGATACGCAGTATTTT. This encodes CATRGTSGIDTQYF.